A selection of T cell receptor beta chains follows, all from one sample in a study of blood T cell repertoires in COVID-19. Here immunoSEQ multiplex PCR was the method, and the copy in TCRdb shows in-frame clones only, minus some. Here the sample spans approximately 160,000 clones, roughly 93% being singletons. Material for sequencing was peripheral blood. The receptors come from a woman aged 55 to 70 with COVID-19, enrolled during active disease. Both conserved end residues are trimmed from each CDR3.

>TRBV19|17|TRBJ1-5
ASSARRGQGEYSNQPQH
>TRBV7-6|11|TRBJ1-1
ASSLLVSTEAF
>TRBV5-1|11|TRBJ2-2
ASGGPNTGELF
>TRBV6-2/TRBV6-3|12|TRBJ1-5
ASSNRVLNQPQH
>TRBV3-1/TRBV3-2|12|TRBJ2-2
ASSQQGNTGELF
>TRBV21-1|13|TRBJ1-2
ASSKWDREPIGYT
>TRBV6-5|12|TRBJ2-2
ASRLRQGRGELF
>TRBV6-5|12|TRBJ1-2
ASSRDRALYGYT
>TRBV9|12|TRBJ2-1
ASRAGTGPNEQF
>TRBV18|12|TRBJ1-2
ASSPWDSPYGYT
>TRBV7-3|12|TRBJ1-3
ASSQTGSGNTIY
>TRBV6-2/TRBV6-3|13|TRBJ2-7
ASSPPSTATYEQY
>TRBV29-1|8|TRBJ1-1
SGRETKAF
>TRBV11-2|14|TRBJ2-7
ASSSQAWGGPPEQY
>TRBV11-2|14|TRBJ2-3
ASSTISGPKRDTQY
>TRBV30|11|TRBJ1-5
AWSVGHQSPQH
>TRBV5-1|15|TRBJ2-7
ASSPHRWESTPYEQY
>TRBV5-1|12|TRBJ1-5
ASSLGTGWQPQH
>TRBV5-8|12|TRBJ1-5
ASSVGTVGGPQH
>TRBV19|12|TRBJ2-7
ASRDEGRPIKQY
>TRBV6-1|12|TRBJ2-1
ASSDGGAVNEQF
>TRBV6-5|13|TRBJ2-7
ASSPASTALYEQY
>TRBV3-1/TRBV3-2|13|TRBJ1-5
ASSQDGQSNQPQH
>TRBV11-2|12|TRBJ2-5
ASSLEAGQETQY
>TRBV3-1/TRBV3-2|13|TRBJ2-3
ASSPPGGYADTQY
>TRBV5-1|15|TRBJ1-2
ASSLRLQDDRDSGYT
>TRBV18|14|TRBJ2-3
ASSSGTSGARDTQY
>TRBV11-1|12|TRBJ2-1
ASSRGQVLDEQF
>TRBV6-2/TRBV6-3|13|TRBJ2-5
ASSSQTGGRETQY
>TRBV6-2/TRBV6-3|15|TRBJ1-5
ASSYSIPGLSNQPQH
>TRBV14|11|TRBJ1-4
ASSQQGVGKLF
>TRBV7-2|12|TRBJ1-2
ASSGGQGRLGYT
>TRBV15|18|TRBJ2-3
ATSRDHGSGDSTSTDTQY
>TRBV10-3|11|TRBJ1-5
ATLQGNNQPQH
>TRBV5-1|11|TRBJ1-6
ASSSDRGTPLH
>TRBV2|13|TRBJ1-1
ASSEGRPADTEAF
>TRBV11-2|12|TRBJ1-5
ASSTDRDNQPQH
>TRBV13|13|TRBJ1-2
ASSGGTGSFNGYT
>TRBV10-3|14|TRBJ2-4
AISESTRGGKNIQY
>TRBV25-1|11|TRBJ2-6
ASEPSGANVLT
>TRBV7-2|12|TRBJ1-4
ASSSDRLNEKLF
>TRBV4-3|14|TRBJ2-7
ASSQDLTGLLYEQY
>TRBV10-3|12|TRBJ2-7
AISEEGLAGEQY
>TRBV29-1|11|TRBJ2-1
SVVDRSYNEQF
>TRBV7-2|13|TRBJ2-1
ASSLILAGGGEQF
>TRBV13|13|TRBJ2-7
ASSPRAGGTREQY
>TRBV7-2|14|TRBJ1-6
ASSLVGGIYNSPLH
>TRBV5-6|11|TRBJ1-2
ASSAGGAYGYT
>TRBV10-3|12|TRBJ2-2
AISPGGNTGELF
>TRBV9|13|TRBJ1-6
ASSVGERNNSPLH